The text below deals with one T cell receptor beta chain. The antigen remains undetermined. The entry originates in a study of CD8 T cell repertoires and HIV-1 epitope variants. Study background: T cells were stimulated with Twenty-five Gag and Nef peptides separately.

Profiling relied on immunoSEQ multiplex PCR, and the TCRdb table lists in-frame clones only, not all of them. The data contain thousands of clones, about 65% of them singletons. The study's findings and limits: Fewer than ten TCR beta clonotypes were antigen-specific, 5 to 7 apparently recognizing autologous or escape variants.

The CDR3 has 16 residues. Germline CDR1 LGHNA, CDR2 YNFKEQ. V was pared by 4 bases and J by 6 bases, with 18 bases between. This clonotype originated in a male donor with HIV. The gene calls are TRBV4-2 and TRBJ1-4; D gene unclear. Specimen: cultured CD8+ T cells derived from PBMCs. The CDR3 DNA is TGTGCCAGCAGCCCCCGAAAAGGGCAGTTGGATGAAAAACTGTTTTTT. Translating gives CASSPRKGQLDEKLFF.